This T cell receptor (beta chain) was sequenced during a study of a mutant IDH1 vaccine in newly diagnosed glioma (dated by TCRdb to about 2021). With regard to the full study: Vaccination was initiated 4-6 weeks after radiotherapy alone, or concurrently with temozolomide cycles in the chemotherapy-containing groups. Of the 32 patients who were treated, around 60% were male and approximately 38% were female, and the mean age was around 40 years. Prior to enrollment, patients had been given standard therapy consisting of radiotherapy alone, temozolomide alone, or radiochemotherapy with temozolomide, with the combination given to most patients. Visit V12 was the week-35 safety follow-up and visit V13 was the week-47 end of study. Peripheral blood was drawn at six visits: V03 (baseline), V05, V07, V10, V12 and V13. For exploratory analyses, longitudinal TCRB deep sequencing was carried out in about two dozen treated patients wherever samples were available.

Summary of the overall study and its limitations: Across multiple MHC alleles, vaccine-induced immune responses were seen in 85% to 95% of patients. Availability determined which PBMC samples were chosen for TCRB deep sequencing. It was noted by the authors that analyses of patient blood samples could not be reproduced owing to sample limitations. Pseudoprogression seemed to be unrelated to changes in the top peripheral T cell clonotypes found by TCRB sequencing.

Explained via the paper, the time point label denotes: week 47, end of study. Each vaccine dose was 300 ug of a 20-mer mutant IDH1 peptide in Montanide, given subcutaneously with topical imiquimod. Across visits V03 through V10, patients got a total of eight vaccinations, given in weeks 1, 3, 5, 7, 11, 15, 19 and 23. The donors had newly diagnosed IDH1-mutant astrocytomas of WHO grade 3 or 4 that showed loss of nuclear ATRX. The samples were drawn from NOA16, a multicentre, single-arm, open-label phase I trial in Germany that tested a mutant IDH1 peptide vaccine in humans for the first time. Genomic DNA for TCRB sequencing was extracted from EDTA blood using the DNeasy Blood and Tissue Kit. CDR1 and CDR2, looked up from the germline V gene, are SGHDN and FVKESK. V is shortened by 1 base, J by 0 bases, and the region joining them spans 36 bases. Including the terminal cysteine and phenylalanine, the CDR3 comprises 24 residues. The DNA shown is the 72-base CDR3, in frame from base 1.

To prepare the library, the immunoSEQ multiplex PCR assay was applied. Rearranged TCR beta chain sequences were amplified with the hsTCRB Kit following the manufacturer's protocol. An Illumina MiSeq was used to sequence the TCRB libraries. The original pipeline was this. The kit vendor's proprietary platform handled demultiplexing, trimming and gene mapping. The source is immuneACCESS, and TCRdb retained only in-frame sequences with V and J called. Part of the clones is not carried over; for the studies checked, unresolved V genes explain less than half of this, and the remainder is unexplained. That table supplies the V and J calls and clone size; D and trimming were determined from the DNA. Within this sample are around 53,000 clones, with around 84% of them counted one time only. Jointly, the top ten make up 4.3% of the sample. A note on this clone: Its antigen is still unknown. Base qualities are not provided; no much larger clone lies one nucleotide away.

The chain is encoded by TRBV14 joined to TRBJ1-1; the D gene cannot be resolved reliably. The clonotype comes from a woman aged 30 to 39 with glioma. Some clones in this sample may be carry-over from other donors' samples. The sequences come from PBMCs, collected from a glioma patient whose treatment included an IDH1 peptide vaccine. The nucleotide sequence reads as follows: TGTGCCAGCAGCCAAGGACCCCACACCTCCCTAAAACCCCGGAGGGTATTCGTGAACACTGAAGCTTTCTTT. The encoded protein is CASSQGPHTSLKPRRVFVNTEAFF.